This record looks at one T cell receptor (beta chain) sequence and its context. Its antigen is currently unknown. The germline CDR1 and CDR2 sequences are MDHEN and SYDVKM. This CDR3 is built from 12 residues. Trimming took 6 bases from V and 12 from J; bases not matched to a gene: 10. The source of the sample is a study of T-cell reconstitution after alpha-beta-depleted transplantation in children. Study-level points and caveats: At one year after transplant, newly produced T cells mostly accounted for T-cell counts and diversity. About two months after transplant, alpha-beta T cells reportedly came from several hundred expanded graft clones. Surviving thymic progenitors and recipient T cells were the source of high TCRbeta diversity at day 60 in some patients.

Preparation of the TCRbeta library was carried out with unique molecular identifiers. TCRdb re-analysed the PCR reads in MiXCR, keeping a single row per CDR3 protein. This sample has about 240,000 distinct CDR3 sequences, with 25% found just once. The sample here was PBMCs, taken before TCRalphabeta/CD19-depleted stem cell transplant. The sequence derives from a girl aged 2 to 10 with Fanconi anemia, due to receive a stem cell transplant. The chain uses TRBV28 and TRBJ1-1; TRBD1 agrees at 7 bases. CDR3 loop: CASSARQGLSFF. As DNA, the CDR3 is TGTGCCAGCAGCGCCAGACAGGGTTTGTCTTTCTTT.